What follows are 17 T cell receptor beta chains derived from one specimen sequenced in a study of shared clonotypes between healthy human individuals. Assay: immunoSEQ multiplex PCR; the TCRdb copy retains only in-frame clones and omits some. The sample lists approximately 2.5 million clones, around 94% seen once, with over 0.12% in the top ten. Sequencing was done on a sample of naive CD4+ T cells sorted from blood. Subset: CD45RA+ positively selected. All receptors come from a man between 18 and 29 years old in good health.

The rearrangement joins TRBV19 to TRBJ2-3; 8 bases fit TRBD2. Germline CDR1 and CDR2: LNHDA and SQIVND (reference sequence). The CDR3 runs to 16 residues. V lost 1 base and J lost 4; bases outside the gene matches: 7. Here the CDR3 DNA reads TGTGCCAGTAGTATAGTACCCGGGAGGGCCCCAGATACGCAGTATTTT. This sequence encodes CASSIVPGRAPDTQYF.

The J gene is TRBJ1-2, the V gene TRBV5-6, with unresolved D. The germline V gene has CDR1 SGHDT and CDR2 YYEEEE. The CDR3 runs to 17 residues. V lost 4 bases and J lost 0, with 19 bases in between. Written as DNA, the CDR3 is TGTGCCAGCAGCCACGGAAGAGGAAAGCTAGCTAACTATGGCTACACCTTC. It yields the protein CASSHGRGKLANYGYTF. Variable domain in full (rest from reference TRBV5-6 and TRBJ1-2): DAGVTQSPTHLIKTRGQQVTLRCSPKSGHDTVSWYQQALGQGPQFIFQYYEEEERQRGNFPDRFSGHQFPNYSSELNVNALLLGDSALYLCASSHGRGKLANYGYTFGSGTRLTVV.

The chain has TRBV2 and TRBJ2-5, with D tentatively TRBD2 (5 bases). V lost 3 bases, J lost 8 bases, and 10 bases lay in between. This CDR3 comprises 12 residues. CDR1 SNHLY and CDR2 FYNNEI come from the germline V gene. CDR3 region: CASSDGGSTQYF. The CDR3 DNA follows: TGTGCCAGCAGTGACGGTGGGAGTACCCAGTACTTC.

The gene calls are TRBV5-1 and TRBJ2-5; maybe TRBD2 (6 bases). V gave up 4 bases and J gave up 3 bases, with 13 bases separating them. The CDR3 is 14 amino acids. Germline V gives CDR1 SGHRS, CDR2 YFSETQ. This chain's CDR3 is CASSPAGSKETQYF. The DNA of the CDR3 is TGCGCCAGCAGCCCCGCCGGGAGCAAAGAGACCCAGTACTTC. The complete variable domain, with remaining parts taken from reference TRBV5-1 and TRBJ2-5, reads KAGVTQTPRYLIKTRGQQVTLSCSPISGHRSVSWYQQTPGQGLQFLFEYFSETQRNKGNFPGRFSGRQFSNSRSEMNVSTLELGDSALYLCASSPAGSKETQYFGPGTRLLVL.

V gene TRBV7-2 combines with J gene TRBJ2-7; the match to TRBD2 covers 7 bases. Trimming removed 1 base from V and 4 bases from J; junction bases left unmatched: 10. There are 16 residues in the CDR3. The germline CDR1 and CDR2 sequences are SGHTA and FQGNSA. Written as DNA, the CDR3 is TGTGCCAGCAGCTTAGGGGCCCCGGGACTATTTTACGAGCAGTACTTC. The encoded protein is CASSLGAPGLFYEQYF.

This clone was recorded only once. The rearrangement uses TRBV11-3 and TRBJ2-7; tentatively, D is TRBD2 (5 bases). There are 13 residues in the CDR3. CDR1 is SGHNT, CDR2 YENEEA, per germline. V dropped 0 bases and J dropped 3 bases, with 6 bases sitting between them. CDR3: CASSLDEGYEQYF. The DNA of the CDR3 is TGTGCCAGCAGCTTAGACGAGGGCTACGAGCAGTACTTC.

There are a few counts of this clone. This rearrangement joins TRBV30 to TRBJ1-6; a weak D match, TRBD1 (6 bases). The V and J ends lost 3 bases and 9 bases respectively, with 21 bases between them. CDR1 and CDR2 from the germline V gene are GTSNPN and SVGIG (reference sequence). CDR3 length: 16 amino acids. In DNA, the CDR3 is TGTGCCTGGAGCCCTTCTCCCCCAGGGACACGTTCACCCCTCCACTTT. Translating it yields CAWSPSPPGTRSPLHF.

This chain joins TRBV2 and TRBJ1-2, with a tentative D call TRBD1 (5 bases). The CDR3 covers 13 residues. Between the trimmed V and J ends, which lost 6 bases and 3 bases, there was a span of 11 bases. CDR1 SNHLY and CDR2 FYNNEI come from the germline V gene. CDR3 sequence reads: CASRGGEDYGYTF. DNA of the CDR3: TGTGCCAGCAGGGGGGGTGAAGACTATGGCTACACCTTC.

The rearrangement uses TRBV18 and TRBJ2-1; D is possibly TRBD1 (5 bases). The V end lost 4 bases, the J end lost 1 base, and 8 bases lay between the germline ends. Germline lookup yields CDR1 KGHSH and CDR2 LQKENI. The CDR3 totals 14 residues. For the CDR3, the DNA is TGTGCCAGCTCACAGGACAAGTCCTACAATGAGCAGTTCTTC. Its translation: CASSQDKSYNEQFF.

The V call is TRBV6-5, the J call TRBJ2-1, with 7 bases identical to TRBD1. The V gene's germline CDR1 is MNHEY and CDR2 SVGAGI. With V trimmed by 4 bases and J by 14 bases, 5 bases remained unmatched. The length of the CDR3 is 11 residues. CDR3 region: CASSSGQVEFF. In nucleotides, the CDR3 is TGTGCCAGCAGTTCAGGACAGGTAGAGTTCTTC.

This sequence joins TRBV5-1 and TRBJ2-3; 10 bases fit TRBD2. After removal of 0 bases from V and 3 bases from J, the junction contained 4 bases not matched to a gene. The germline V gene has CDR1 SGHRS and CDR2 YFSETQ. This CDR3 contains 16 residues. The CDR3 here is CASSLGKREGTDTQYF. The CDR3 DNA follows: TGCGCCAGCAGCTTGGGAAAGCGGGAGGGAACAGATACGCAGTATTTT.

This sequence joins TRBV5-1 and TRBJ2-3; 12 nucleotides match TRBD1. The CDR3 spans 16 residues. Trimming cost V 4 bases and J 4 bases; bases outside gene matches: 7. The V gene's germline CDR1 is SGHRS and CDR2 YFSETQ. This CDR3 reads CASSGGQGANSDTQYF. CDR3 DNA: TGCGCCAGCAGCGGGGGACAGGGGGCGAATTCAGATACGCAGTATTTT.

Points on this clone: This same CDR3 is encoded by further DNA sequences in the sample. V usage is TRBV19 and J usage is TRBJ2-3; tentative D call: TRBD2 (6 bases). The CDR3 runs 14 residues. Trimming stripped 3 bases from V and 0 bases from J, with 7 bases between. Germline lookup yields CDR1 LNHDA and CDR2 SQIVND (reference sequence). The DNA of the CDR3 is TGTGCCAGTAGTATCGGAGGGAGCACAGATACGCAGTATTTT. This codes for CASSIGGSTDTQYF.

This chain uses TRBV19 with TRBJ2-7; tentatively, D is TRBD1 (6 bases). Trimming stripped 2 bases from V and 3 bases from J, with 14 bases between. Germline CDR1 and CDR2: LNHDA and SQIVND (reference sequence). The CDR3 covers 15 residues. The CDR3 region is CASSITGTSYYEQYF. As DNA, the CDR3 is TGTGCCAGTAGTATAACCGGGACATCTTACTACGAGCAGTACTTC.

The rearrangement links TRBV19 to TRBJ1-1; D may be TRBD1 (6 bases). The CDR3 is 13 residues long. The ends were cut back, 5 bases at V and 3 bases at J, with 10 bases in the middle. Germline V gene lookup returns CDR1 LNHDA and CDR2 SQIVND (reference sequence). The CDR3 DNA reads as TGTGCCAGTAGTCTGCGGACAGACACTGAAGCTTTCTTT. Its translation is CASSLRTDTEAFF. The entire variable domain, with the rest obtained from reference TRBV19 and TRBJ1-1, is as follows: DGGITQSPKYLFRKEGQNVTLSCEQNLNHDAMYWYRQDPGQGLRLIYYSQIVNDFQKGDIAEGYSVSREKKESFPLTVTSAQKNPTAFYLCASSLRTDTEAFFGQGTRLTVV.

A word on this clone: Other DNA sequences in this specimen translate into the identical CDR3. The CDR3 reads CAWSSGVNSPLHF. CDR3 DNA: TGTGCCTGGTCCTCGGGTGTGAATTCACCCCTCCACTTT. The V gene is TRBV30, the J gene TRBJ1-6, with D unclear. Germline lookup yields CDR1 GTSNPN and CDR2 SVGIG (reference sequence). Between the trimmed V and J ends, which lost 5 bases and 7 bases, there was a span of 12 bases. The CDR3 is 13 amino acids.

This clone was observed a single time. Different DNA sequences within this sample yield the same CDR3. J is TRBJ1-5 and V is TRBV7-2, with TRBD1 matching over 7 bases. This CDR3 has 13 amino acids. Germline V gene lookup returns CDR1 SGHTA and CDR2 FQGNSA. Trimming took 5 bases from V and 7 from J; bases not matched to a gene: 5. CDR3 nucleotide sequence: TGTGCCAGCAGCCCCGACAGGGCCCAGCCCCAGCATTTT. Residues: CASSPDRAQPQHF.